The T cell receptor beta chain described here comes from a study of neurological immune-mediated disorders. Ten or more counts support this clonotype. Its antigen is not identified. General study findings and limits: Patients with HTLV-1-associated myelopathy showed the most TCR clonal expansion. Those with multiple sclerosis showed the least, falling below healthy controls.

The V end was cut by 0 bases, the J end by 1 base, with 15 bases between. The germline gives CDR1 ENHRY, CDR2 SYGVKD. There are 17 residues in the CDR3. 5'RACE generated cDNA with 10-nucleotide random UMIs. Every sequencing run generated in excess of 170 million TCR-beta sequences. These sequences covered 15-18 subjects. One entry per CDR3 protein, called by TCRdb with MiXCR from the 5' RACE reads. The repertoire holds about 16,000 distinct CDR3 sequences, with around 9% as singletons. Sorted libraries came from 1 million CD4+ or CD8+ T cells. The sequenced sample consisted of CD8+ T cells from blood. This sequence was found in a man aged 50 to 59 in good health. The chain is built from TRBV10-3 and TRBJ2-5, with D unresolved. The CDR3 coding sequence is TGTGCCATCAGTGAGTCGATCCGTGCAGGACGCCAAGAGACCCAGTACTTC. Translated: CAISESIRAGRQETQYF.